This section outlines one T cell receptor beta chain sequence together with its context. Its antigen is unknown. All sequencing subjects had displayed CD8+CD57+ cell expansion on flow cytometry. Patients, without exception, had severe acquired aplastic anemia. The data are from a study of CD8+CD57+ T cells in acquired aplastic anemia. The template used for profiling TCR beta VDJ and CDR3 was genomic DNA. Each CDR3 protein gets one entry after TCRdb re-called the reads with MiXCR. This sample carries about 160,000 distinct CDR3 sequences, about 50% of them seen once, and the ten largest clones take under 35%. Study findings and constraints: Patients shared around 31 CD8+ CDR3 sequences with controls.

Per the germline V gene, CDR1 is LGHNA and CDR2 is YNFKEQ. The CDR3 runs 15 residues. Trimming cost V 1 base and J 2 bases, with 11 bases left between them. This TCR was recovered from a human donor with aplastic anemia. The material sequenced was sorted CD4+, CD8+, or CD8+CD57+ T cells (not recorded which) from PBMCs. The genes are TRBV4-2 and TRBJ1-2; D is unclear. The DNA of the CDR3 is TGTGCCAGCAGCCAAGCATCGGACGACAACTATGGCTACACCTTC. It specifies CASSQASDDNYGYTF.